This entry lists 17 T cell receptor beta chains sequenced from one sample in a study of blood T cell repertoires in COVID-19. The assay was immunoSEQ multiplex PCR, and TCRdb's table has in-frame clones only and misses some. The table shows about 190,000 clones, with more than 60% occurring only once. Input material: peripheral blood. These receptors all come from a man between 45 and 60 years old who had recovered from COVID-19.

The chain employs TRBV2 and TRBJ1-4; TRBD1 agrees at 8 bases. CDR1 and CDR2 from the germline V gene are SNHLY and FYNNEI. The CDR3 is 13 amino acids. The CDR3 reads CALRQGMGEKLFF. The CDR3 DNA is TGTGCACTACGACAGGGGATGGGAGAAAAACTGTTTTTT.

This chain connects TRBV9 to TRBJ2-6; D uncertain. V shed 3 bases and J shed 1 base, with 8 bases lying between them. The germline CDR1 and CDR2 sequences are SGDLS and YYNGEE. CDR3 length: 15 residues. CDR3 coding DNA: TGTGCCAGCAGCGCAACACCGTCTGGGGCCAACGTCCTGACTTTC. Amino acid sequence: CASSATPSGANVLTF. The complete variable domain, with remaining parts taken from reference TRBV9 and TRBJ2-6, reads DSGVTQTPKHLITATGQRVTLRCSPRSGDLSVYWYQQSLDQGLQFLIQYYNGEERAKGNILERFSAQQFPDLHSELNLSSLELGDSALYFCASSATPSGANVLTFGAGSRLTVL.

The chain is built from TRBV4-2 and TRBJ2-3; 11 bases map to TRBD2. The CDR3 runs to 17 residues. CDR1 and CDR2 (germline): LGHNA, YNFKEQ. V trimming: 2 bases; J trimming: 3 bases; junction bases outside the gene matches: 7. Written as DNA, the CDR3 is TGTGCCAGCAGCCAACTAGCGGGAGGAGGGGGGACAGATACGCAGTATTTT. Translating gives CASSQLAGGGGTDTQYF.

The gene calls are TRBV7-9 and TRBJ2-1; 8 bases agree with TRBD1. With 3 bases clipped from V and 7 bases from J, the junction kept 2 bases outside the gene matches. CDR3 length equals 13 residues. Germline V gene sequence: CDR1 SEHNR, CDR2 FQNEAQ (reference sequence). The CDR3 nucleotides are TGTGCCAGCAGCTTGGGACAGGTTAATGAGCAGTTCTTC. It yields the protein CASSLGQVNEQFF.

The chain combines TRBV11-2 with TRBJ2-7; D might be TRBD1 (5 bases). With 3 bases removed from V and 5 bases from J, the gap between germline ends came to 14 bases. The CDR3 extends over 14 amino acids. The germline V gene encodes CDR1 SGHAT and CDR2 FQNNGV. The CDR3 DNA follows: TGTGCCAGCAGCTTTGATCCAGGGTCCAACGAGCAGTACTTC. Translating gives CASSFDPGSNEQYF.

The chain has TRBV5-3 and TRBJ2-1; 13 nucleotides agree with TRBD2. TRBV5-3 is classed as an ORF, of uncertain function. Trimming at V came to 2 bases and at J to 6 bases, leaving 14 bases not matched to a gene. This CDR3 spans 19 amino acids. The CDR3 region is CARSLRTSGSRALPNEQFF. In nucleotides, the CDR3 is TGTGCCAGAAGCTTAAGGACTAGCGGGAGCCGAGCTCTCCCCAATGAGCAGTTCTTC.

This clone was seen once. The junction shows a germline mismatch at one end, possibly a read error. The J gene is TRBJ1-5, the V gene TRBV28; D unresolved. The length of the CDR3 is 14 residues. Per germline, CDR1 MDHEN and CDR2 SYDVKM. This CDR3 reads CASTLVGSSQPQHF. DNA for the CDR3: TGTGCCAGCACCCTGGTAGGGAGCAGTCAGCCCCAGCATTTT.

In this sample, this clone turned up once. The chain links TRBV5-4 to TRBJ2-7; 8 nucleotides align to TRBD2. The germline gives CDR1 SGHNT, CDR2 YYREEE (reference sequence). There are 14 residues in the CDR3. Trimming at V came to 0 bases and at J to 2 bases, leaving 1 base not matched to a gene. CDR3 sequence reads: CASSLAGGPYEQYF. DNA for the CDR3: TGTGCCAGCAGCTTGGCGGGAGGGCCCTACGAGCAGTACTTC.

V gene TRBV10-1 combines with J gene TRBJ1-3; no reliable D call. This CDR3 comprises 16 residues. V shed 3 bases and J shed 1 base, with 13 bases lying between them. The germline gives CDR1 WNHNN, CDR2 SYGVQD (reference sequence). The CDR3: CASSDPLTESGNTIYF. The DNA of the CDR3 is TGCGCCAGCAGTGATCCACTTACAGAGTCTGGAAACACCATATATTTT.

This chain connects TRBV5-4 to TRBJ1-2; D perhaps matches TRBD1 (5 bases). This CDR3 has 14 residues. Germline V CDR1 and CDR2: SGHNT, YYREEE (reference sequence). The ends were cut back, 3 bases at V and 3 bases at J, with 12 bases in the middle. The CDR3 is CASSSQGAHYGYTF. For the CDR3, the DNA is TGTGCCAGCAGCTCTCAGGGCGCCCACTATGGCTACACCTTC.

The CDR3 DNA follows: TGTGCCAGCATGTTGGCGGGAGTAGACAATGAGCAGTTCTTC. It encodes CASMLAGVDNEQFF. This chain uses TRBV7-9 with TRBJ2-1, with 7 positions matching TRBD2. The CDR3 extends over 14 amino acids. CDR1 is SEHNR, CDR2 FQNEAQ, per germline (reference sequence). J was trimmed by 5 bases and V by 7 bases; bases with no gene match: 8. Using reference TRBV7-9 and TRBJ2-1 for the parts outside the CDR3, the full variable domain is DTGVSQNPRHKITKRGQNVTFRCDPISEHNRLYWYRQTLGQGPEFLTYFQNEAQLEKSRLLSDRFSAERPKGSFSTLEIQRTEQGDSAMYLCASMLAGVDNEQFFGPGTRLTVL.

The genes are TRBV28 and TRBJ1-6; 10 bases align to TRBD1. The junction had 5 bases not matched to a gene; V was cut back by 3 bases and J by 9 bases. CDR3 length: 15 amino acids. CDR1 MDHEN and CDR2 SYDVKM come from the germline V gene. CDR3 sequence reads: CASSFYGTGVSPLHF. As DNA, the CDR3 is TGTGCCAGCAGTTTTTACGGGACAGGGGTTTCACCCCTCCACTTT.

V usage is TRBV29-1 and J usage is TRBJ2-5; TRBD2 is a possible D gene (6 bases). The CDR3 spans 14 residues. Trimming shortened V by 4 bases and J by 1 base, and 13 bases separated the two germline ends. Germline CDR1 SQVTM, CDR2 ANQGSEA. The DNA of the CDR3 is TGCAGCGTTGGTGGCGGGGCAACCCAAGAGACCCAGTACTTC. Its translation: CSVGGGATQETQYF.

This sequence joins TRBV30 and TRBJ2-7, with TRBD2 matching over 9 bases. This CDR3 is 15 amino acids long. Germline V gene lookup returns CDR1 GTSNPN and CDR2 SVGIG (reference sequence). J gave up 5 bases and V 0 bases, and 8 bases lay outside the gene matches. CDR3 region: CAWSVFAGGPDEQYF. In DNA, the CDR3 is TGTGCCTGGAGTGTATTTGCGGGAGGGCCCGACGAGCAGTACTTC. The whole variable domain, filled in from reference TRBV30 and TRBJ2-7, reads SQTIHQWPATLVQPVGSPLSLECTVEGTSNPNLYWYRQAAGRGLQLLFYSVGIGQISSEVPQNLSASRPQDRQFILSSKKLLLSDSGFYLCAWSVFAGGPDEQYFGPGTRLTVT.

The chain's CDR3 is CASSPLAGGVTGELFF. CDR3 nucleotides: TGTGCCAGCAGTCCCCTAGCGGGAGGTGTCACCGGGGAGCTGTTTTTT. The chain has TRBV6-2 or TRBV6-3 and TRBJ2-2, with 11 bases fitting TRBD2. V dropped 5 bases and J dropped 4; count of bases not matched to a gene: 6. The length of the CDR3 is 16 residues. Germline CDR1 reads MNHEY; CDR2 reads SVGEGT.

The J gene is TRBJ2-5, the V gene TRBV12-5; 10 bases line up with TRBD2. This CDR3 region has 19 residues. Trimming cost V 5 bases and J 2 bases; bases outside gene matches: 17. In germline, CDR1 is LGHNT, CDR2 FRNRAP. CDR3 sequence (DNA): TGTGCTAGTGGTCCCCGTTCAGGACTAGCGGAGAGGTCGCAAGAGACCCAGTACTTC. Protein: CASGPRSGLAERSQETQYF.

The chain couples TRBV7-2 to TRBJ1-2; D not resolved. V lost 2 bases to trimming and J lost 4 bases, with 11 bases between them. Germline lookup yields CDR1 SGHTA and CDR2 FQGNSA. The CDR3 is 14 amino acids. The chain's CDR3 is CASSLTSGSYGYTF. The CDR3 DNA reads as TGTGCCAGCAGCTTAACTTCCGGGTCCTATGGCTACACCTTC.